Described below is a single T cell receptor (beta chain) sequence and its context. Antigen unknown. TCR alpha and TCR beta cDNA libraries carrying sample barcodes and UMIs were produced by 5'RACE using constant-segment primers. TCRdb independently ran MiXCR on the 5' RACE reads; one entry per CDR3 protein. The sample records 200,000 or so distinct CDR3 sequences, 15% to 20% being singletons. This entry belongs to a study of T-cell memory formation after mild COVID-19. Study overall: Across donors, TCR clusters were largely donor specific. Study conclusions and caveats: The finding that pre-infection memory included some responding clones suggested that cross-reactive memory joined. The study found contracting CD4+ clones mainly in CM and EM and contracting CD8+ clones in EMRA.

Germline V CDR1 and CDR2: MNHNS, SASEGT. CDR3 length: 17 amino acids. The V gene end was trimmed by 7 bases and the J gene end by 4 bases; junction bases not matched to a gene: 10. The chain recombines TRBV6-1 with TRBJ2-7, with 16 positions matching TRBD2. The receptor was isolated from an adult woman who had mild COVID-19 (a few samples of this study predate the infection). Cell type and time point are not known. The sample consisted of PBMCs or a T cell subset sorted from them (not recorded which). The CDR3 protein is CASTDPGLAGGSYEQYF. The CDR3 DNA follows: TGTGCCAGCACCGACCCGGGACTAGCGGGAGGGTCGTACGAGCAGTACTTC.